A single sample is the source of the 21 T cell receptor beta chains below, sequenced in a study of blood T cell repertoires in COVID-19 (dated by TCRdb to 2020 to 2021). The library was made by the immunoSEQ multiplex PCR assay. The source is immuneACCESS, and TCRdb retained only in-frame sequences with V and J called. Part of the clones is not carried over; for the studies checked, unresolved V genes explain less than half of this, and the remainder is unexplained. The sample has 52,000 or so clones on record, 76% of them singletons. Approximately 20% of the sample is taken by the ten largest. The sequencing sample was made of peripheral blood. The receptors derive from a man aged 50-59 years with active or convalescent COVID-19.

CDR3 residues: CASSQERAVPGTQYF. The CDR3 region has the DNA TGTGCCAGCAGCCAAGAGAGGGCCGTTCCAGGTACGCAGTATTTT. The chain combines TRBV14 with TRBJ2-3; tentatively, D is TRBD2 (5 bases). Trimming shortened V by 0 bases and J by 8 bases, and 15 bases separated the two germline ends. In germline, CDR1 is SGHDN, CDR2 FVKESK. The CDR3 runs 15 residues.

V and J are TRBV7-8 and TRBJ2-3; TRBD2 matches 8 bases. Per germline, CDR1 SGHVS and CDR2 FQNEAQ. V gave up 5 bases and J gave up 1 base; unmatched junction bases: 8. The CDR3 contains 16 residues. Written as DNA, the CDR3 is TGTGCCAGCAGCCCGCGGGGGGAGCTTGGCACAGATACGCAGTATTTT. This translates into CASSPRGELGTDTQYF.

The chain employs TRBV11-2 and TRBJ1-1; 7 bases are a match to TRBD1. The CDR3 contains 14 residues. Germline values: CDR1 SGHAT, CDR2 FQNNGV. The V segment lost 0 bases and the J segment 7 bases; nucleotides outside the gene matches: 5. The CDR3 region has the DNA TGTGCCAGCAGCTTAGATAGGGGGCGCGTTGAAGCTTTCTTT. Its protein is CASSLDRGRVEAFF.

The rearrangement uses TRBV19 and TRBJ1-2, with 7 bases fitting TRBD1. CDR3 size: 13 residues. V shed 9 bases, J shed 5 bases, and the junction held 9 bases outside the gene matches. In germline, CDR1 is LNHDA, CDR2 SQIVND (reference sequence). CDR3 coding DNA: TGTGCCAGCTTAGAGACAGGGCAATATGGCTACACCTTC. This codes for CASLETGQYGYTF.

The chain has TRBV10-3 and TRBJ1-1; 8 bases match TRBD1. V lost 2 bases to trimming and J lost 6 bases; unmatched junction nucleotides: 8. Germline CDR1 and CDR2: ENHRY and SYGVKD. The CDR3 extends over 15 amino acids. The DNA for the CDR3 is TGTGCCATCAGTGAGGGACAGGGTAAAGGTGCTGAAGCTTTCTTT. Translation gives CAISEGQGKGAEAFF.

V is TRBV20-1 and J is TRBJ1-2; D is unclear. The V gene lost 1 base and the J gene lost 12 bases, with 12 bases spanning the gap. The germline V gene encodes CDR1 DFQATT and CDR2 SNEGSKA (reference sequence). CDR3 length: 11 amino acids. CDR3 DNA sequence: TGCAGTGCTAGAGGAGCTTTGAGCGACACCTTC. Its translation is CSARGALSDTF.

V usage is TRBV4-1 and J usage is TRBJ2-2, with D hard to call. Germline-derived CDR1 and CDR2 are MGHRA and YSYEKL. Trimming shortened V by 1 base and J by 0 bases, and 3 bases separated the two germline ends. The CDR3 covers 14 residues. The DNA for the CDR3 is TGCGCCAGCAGCCAAGTCGCGAACACCGGGGAGCTGTTTTTT. This gives the protein CASSQVANTGELFF.

This chain uses TRBV19 with TRBJ1-2; tentatively, D is TRBD1 (5 bases). Germline lookup yields CDR1 LNHDA and CDR2 SQIVND (reference sequence). CDR3 length equals 14 residues. Trimming removed 7 bases from V and 8 bases from J, with 20 bases in between. The CDR3 region has the DNA TGTGCCAGTAACCCGGGGAGGGGCCTCGGGGGCTACACCTTC. Translating gives CASNPGRGLGGYTF.

J is TRBJ2-3 and V is TRBV30, with 7 bases aligning to TRBD2. The germline gives CDR1 GTSNPN, CDR2 SVGIG (reference sequence). CDR3 length equals 14 residues. The V and J ends lost 4 bases and 3 bases, in that order; junction bases with no gene match: 7. The CDR3 bases are TGTGCCTGGAAAGGCGGGAGTAAAACAGATACGCAGTATTTT. As protein: CAWKGGSKTDTQYF. The whole variable domain, filled in from reference TRBV30 and TRBJ2-3, reads SQTIHQWPATLVQPVGSPLSLECTVEGTSNPNLYWYRQAAGRGLQLLFYSVGIGQISSEVPQNLSASRPQDRQFILSSKKLLLSDSGFYLCAWKGGSKTDTQYFGPGTRLTVL.

The genes are TRBV2 and TRBJ1-6; the D gene is possibly TRBD1 (6 bases). This CDR3 is built from 15 residues. The V end was cut by 6 bases, the J end by 5 bases, with 14 bases between. From germline, CDR1 is SNHLY and CDR2 FYNNEI. CDR3 sequence: CASSPWTDDNSPLHF. CDR3 in DNA: TGTGCCAGCAGCCCCTGGACAGACGATAATTCACCCCTCCACTTT.

This chain joins TRBV14 and TRBJ2-5; a possible D gene is TRBD2 (6 bases). Trimming left V 1 base short and J 3 bases short, with 18 bases between. The CDR3 runs 17 residues. Germline loops: CDR1 SGHDN, CDR2 FVKESK. CDR3 protein: CASSQARTEGIKETQYF. CDR3 coding DNA: TGTGCCAGCAGCCAAGCAAGAACGGAGGGGATAAAAGAGACCCAGTACTTC.

This chain links TRBV2 with TRBJ2-2; unclear D gene. Germline CDR1 reads SNHLY; CDR2 reads FYNNEI. The CDR3 extends over 12 amino acids. V was pared by 6 bases and J by 3 bases, with 5 bases between. The chain's CDR3 is CASSRDTGELFF. CDR3 nucleotide sequence: TGTGCCAGCAGCCGCGACACCGGGGAGCTGTTTTTT.

The V call is TRBV6-5, the J call TRBJ1-1; 10 nucleotides match TRBD1. Losses at the gene ends were 10 bases for V and 4 bases for J; bases not matched to a gene: 12. Germline V gives CDR1 MNHEY, CDR2 SVGAGI. This CDR3 contains 15 residues. The CDR3 sequence: CATYSRDRGSTEAFF. The CDR3 DNA is TGTGCCACTTACAGCCGGGACAGGGGATCCACTGAAGCTTTCTTT.

The chain uses TRBV12-3 or TRBV12-4 and TRBJ1-5; maybe TRBD1 (5 bases). CDR3 length: 13 residues. Trimming left V 3 bases short and J 3 bases short, with 6 bases between. This CDR3 is CASSLTVNQPQHF. The CDR3 nucleotides read TGTGCCAGCAGTTTGACAGTCAATCAGCCCCAGCATTTT.

In its sample, this clone was seen a few times. The rearrangement joins TRBV19 to TRBJ2-3; D ambiguous. Germline lookup yields CDR1 LNHDA and CDR2 SQIVND (reference sequence). The CDR3 totals 14 residues. V lost 3 bases and J lost 2, with 9 bases in between. The CDR3 loop reads CASSISESTDTQYF. The DNA of the CDR3 is TGTGCCAGTAGTATCTCGGAGTCCACAGATACGCAGTATTTT.

In this sample, this clone turned up a few times. This chain links TRBV19 with TRBJ1-2; D perhaps matches TRBD1 (5 bases). With 3 bases removed from V and 0 bases from J, the gap between germline ends came to 11 bases. This CDR3 is 15 amino acids long. Germline loops: CDR1 LNHDA, CDR2 SQIVND (reference sequence). The CDR3 DNA reads TGTGCCAGTAGTATTCAGGGCGTAGCTAACTATGGCTACACCTTC. This codes for CASSIQGVANYGYTF.

This chain joins TRBV7-6 and TRBJ2-5; 7 bases agree with TRBD2. Germline V CDR1 and CDR2: SGHVS, FNYEAQ. J was trimmed by 2 bases and V by 0 bases; bases with no gene match: 3. The length of the CDR3 is 15 residues. Here the CDR3 reads CASSLATSPQETQYF. The DNA of the CDR3 is TGTGCCAGCAGCTTAGCGACTAGCCCACAAGAGACCCAGTACTTC.

The chain has TRBV3-1 (or the pseudogene TRBV3-2) and TRBJ1-1, with a tentative D call TRBD1 (5 bases). CDR3 length: 15 residues. Germline V lookup: CDR1 LGHDT, CDR2 YNNKEL (reference sequence). Trimming removed 3 bases at V and 0 bases at J, with 11 bases between. The chain's CDR3 is CASSHGAGLNTEAFF. CDR3 nucleotides: TGTGCCAGCAGCCATGGGGCAGGGTTGAACACTGAAGCTTTCTTT.

The chain links TRBV10-3 to TRBJ2-7; 7 bases are a match to TRBD2. This CDR3 is built from 15 residues. In germline, CDR1 is ENHRY, CDR2 SYGVKD. V gave up 7 bases and J gave up 0 bases; unmatched junction bases: 9. In DNA, the CDR3 is TGTGCCATCAAGGGCATTAGCGGGTCCTCCTACGAGCAGTACTTC. Amino acids: CAIKGISGSSYEQYF.

This clone has just one count. The V and J genes are TRBV18 and TRBJ2-7, with D possibly being TRBD2 (5 bases). V lost 5 bases to trimming and J lost 2 bases, with 10 bases between them. The CDR3 is made up of 13 amino acids. Germline lookup yields CDR1 KGHSH and CDR2 LQKENI. DNA of the CDR3: TGTGCCAGCTCAGACGGGGTAGCCTACGAGCAGTACTTC. This gives the protein CASSDGVAYEQYF.

This chain links TRBV6-1 with TRBJ1-6; possible D gene TRBD1, 5 bases. V lost 2 bases, J lost 8 bases, and 7 bases lay in between. Germline CDR1 is MNHNS and CDR2 is SASEGT. This CDR3 spans 13 amino acids. The CDR3 spells CASSEIRDSPLHF. DNA for the CDR3: TGTGCCAGCAGTGAAATCAGGGATTCACCCCTCCACTTT.